Shown below are 11 T cell receptor beta chains from a single sample sequenced in a study of CD8 T cell repertoires and HIV-1 epitope variants. The protocol was immunoSEQ multiplex PCR, while the TCRdb copy is restricted to in-frame clones and leaves out a portion. The table shows roughly 100,000 clones, with roughly 81% occurring only once. The sequencing input was uncultured baseline CD8+ T cells from peripheral blood mononuclear cells (PBMCs). All receptors come from a male donor with HIV.

This clone was counted between two and nine times. V and J are TRBV14 and TRBJ1-2; 7 bases align to TRBD1. The CDR3 has 14 amino acids. Germline CDR1 is SGHDN and CDR2 is FVKESK. V was clipped by 4 bases and J by 4 bases; unmatched bases: 6. In DNA form, the CDR3 reads TGTGCCAGCAGCCCAAGACAGGGTCTCTATGGCTACACCTTC. Translating gives CASSPRQGLYGYTF.

The chain couples TRBV28 to TRBJ2-1; 8 bases are shared with TRBD2. The J segment lost 4 bases and the V segment lost 3 bases, leaving 14 bases of the junction unmatched. CDR3 size: 18 residues. Germline-derived CDR1 and CDR2 are MDHEN and SYDVKM. The CDR3 loop reads CASSFAYSLAGRYNEQFF. CDR3 DNA sequence: TGTGCCAGCAGTTTTGCCTACTCTCTAGCGGGTCGATACAATGAGCAGTTCTTC.

The V gene is TRBV5-4, the J gene TRBJ2-5, with a weak D call TRBD2 (5 bases). Per germline, CDR1 SGHNT and CDR2 YYREEE (reference sequence). There are 14 residues in the CDR3. The V and J ends lost 0 bases and 7 bases respectively, with 13 bases between them. Written as DNA, the CDR3 is TGTGCCAGCAGCTTGGGGGGTCTAGAGGGGACCCAGTACTTC. As protein: CASSLGGLEGTQYF. Together with reference TRBV5-4 and TRBJ2-5, the CDR3 gives the full variable domain: ETGVTQSPTHLIKTRGQQVTLRCSSQSGHNTVSWYQQALGQGPQFIFQYYREEENGRGNFPPRFSGLQFPNYSSELNVNALELDDSALYLCASSLGGLEGTQYFGPGTRLLVL.

The V and J genes are TRBV30 and TRBJ2-5; 8 nucleotides line up with TRBD1. Germline loops: CDR1 GTSNPN, CDR2 SVGIG (reference sequence). This CDR3 has 15 amino acids. The junction had 6 bases not matched to a gene; V was cut back by 2 bases and J by 1 base. CDR3 sequence reads: CAWSPQGAPQETQYF. The CDR3 DNA is TGTGCCTGGAGTCCCCAGGGGGCTCCCCAAGAGACCCAGTACTTC.

The rearrangement uses TRBV5-1 and TRBJ1-2; tentative D call: TRBD1 (6 bases). CDR1 is SGHRS, CDR2 YFSETQ, per germline. The ends were cut back, 2 bases at V and 1 base at J, with 9 bases in the middle. The length of the CDR3 is 14 residues. The CDR3 DNA is TGCGCCAGCAGCTTTTGGACAGATAACTATGGCTACACCTTC. It specifies CASSFWTDNYGYTF.

V usage is TRBV4-2 and J usage is TRBJ2-5, with 10 nucleotides matching TRBD2. Germline V CDR1 and CDR2: LGHNA, YNFKEQ. With V trimmed by 2 bases and J by 4 bases, 4 bases remained unmatched. The CDR3 consists of 15 residues. The CDR3 coding sequence is TGTGCCAGCAGCCAAATCAGCGGGAGGGGAGAGACCCAGTACTTC. Its protein product is CASSQISGRGETQYF.

The V call is TRBV2, the J call TRBJ1-3; D gene unclear. The V end lost 6 bases, the J end lost 0 bases, and 9 bases lay between the germline ends. The CDR3 is 14 residues long. The V gene's germline CDR1 is SNHLY and CDR2 FYNNEI. The CDR3 spells CASSGVASGNTIYF. The CDR3, as DNA: TGTGCCAGCAGCGGGGTAGCCTCTGGAAACACCATATATTTT.

This rearrangement joins TRBV28 to TRBJ1-1; D is unresolved. The V end was cut by 7 bases, the J end by 0 bases, with 15 bases between. Germline CDR1 and CDR2: MDHEN and SYDVKM. The CDR3 has 15 amino acids. The CDR3 region is CASTLGNRVNTEAFF. CDR3 bases: TGTGCCAGCACCTTGGGAAACAGAGTGAACACTGAAGCTTTCTTT.

The chain employs TRBV7-9 and TRBJ1-6, with D unclear. Germline V gives CDR1 SEHNR, CDR2 FQNEAQ (reference sequence). The CDR3 is 15 residues long. V dropped 2 bases and J dropped 5 bases, with 10 bases sitting between them. CDR3 residues: CASSLMKGNNSPLHF. In DNA, the CDR3 is TGTGCCAGCAGCTTAATGAAGGGTAATAATTCACCCCTCCACTTT. Drawing the rest from reference TRBV7-9 and TRBJ1-6, the complete variable domain is DTGVSQNPRHKITKRGQNVTFRCDPISEHNRLYWYRQTLGQGPEFLTYFQNEAQLEKSRLLSDRFSAERPKGSFSTLEIQRTEQGDSAMYLCASSLMKGNNSPLHFGNGTRLTVT.

This sequence joins TRBV6-5 and TRBJ1-4; no reliable D call. This CDR3 is built from 16 residues. V shed 4 bases and J shed 0 bases, with 12 bases lying between them. Germline V CDR1 and CDR2: MNHEY, SVGAGI. The CDR3 loop is CASSSDTGATNEKLFF. The CDR3 DNA is TGTGCCAGCAGTTCCGACACTGGAGCAACTAATGAAAAACTGTTTTTT.

The genes are TRBV27 and TRBJ1-2; D unclear. The germline V gene encodes CDR1 MNHEY and CDR2 SMNVEV (reference sequence). V was cut by 2 bases and J by 5 bases, with 9 bases left in between. The CDR3 contains 13 residues. The CDR3 DNA reads as TGTGCCAGCAGTTTAGGGCCGCCGTATGGCTACACCTTC. It translates to CASSLGPPYGYTF.